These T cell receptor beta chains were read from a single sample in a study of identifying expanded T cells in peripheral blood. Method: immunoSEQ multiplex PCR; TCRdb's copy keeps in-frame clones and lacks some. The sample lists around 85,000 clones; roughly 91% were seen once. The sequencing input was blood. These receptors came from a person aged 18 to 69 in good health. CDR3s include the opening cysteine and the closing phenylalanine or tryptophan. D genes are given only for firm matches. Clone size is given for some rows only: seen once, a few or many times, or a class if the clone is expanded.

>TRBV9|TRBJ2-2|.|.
CASSVGDGPNTGELFF
TGTGCCAGCAGCGTCGGGGACGGACCGAACACCGGGGAGCTGTTTTTT
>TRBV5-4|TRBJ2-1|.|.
CASSLFGANNNEQFF
TGTGCCAGCAGCTTGTTTGGGGCGAATAACAATGAGCAGTTCTTC
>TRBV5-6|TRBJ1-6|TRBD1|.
CASSFVTGDSPLHF
TGTGCCAGCAGCTTCGTGACAGGGGATTCACCCCTCCACTTT
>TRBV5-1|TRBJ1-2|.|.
CASSLESGGYYGYTF
TGCGCCAGCAGCTTGGAGTCGGGGGGATACTATGGCTACACCTTC
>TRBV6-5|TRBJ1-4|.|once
CASSYRGVVANEKLFF
TGTGCCAGCAGTTACAGGGGGGTTGTGGCTAATGAAAAACTGTTTTTT
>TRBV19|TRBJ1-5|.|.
CASSIGIQPQHF
TGTGCCAGTAGTATTGGGATTCAGCCCCAGCATTTT
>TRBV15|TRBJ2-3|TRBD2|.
CATHRTGGTSTDTQYF
TGTGCCACCCACCGTACGGGGGGGACTAGCACAGATACGCAGTATTTT
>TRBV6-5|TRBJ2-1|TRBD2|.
CASSYSGGAFDEQFF
TGTGCCAGCAGTTATAGCGGGGGGGCGTTTGATGAGCAGTTCTTC
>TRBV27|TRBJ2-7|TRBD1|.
CASSAGGTGVSNEQYF
TGTGCCAGCAGTGCAGGGGGGACAGGGGTATCAAACGAGCAGTACTTC
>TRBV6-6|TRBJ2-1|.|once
CASSYPGGHEQFF
TGTGCCAGCAGTTATCCAGGGGGGCATGAGCAGTTCTTC
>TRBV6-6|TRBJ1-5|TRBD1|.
CASSYAIPGGSQPQHF
TGTGCCAGCAGTTACGCTATACCAGGGGGAAGTCAGCCCCAGCATTTT
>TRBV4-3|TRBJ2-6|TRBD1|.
CASSQSDRGPRLTF
TGCGCCAGCAGCCAATCGGACAGGGGACCGCGCCTGACTTTC
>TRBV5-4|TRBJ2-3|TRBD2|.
CASSPPAGAFTDTQYF
TGTGCCAGCAGCCCCCCAGCGGGGGCCTTCACAGATACGCAGTATTTT
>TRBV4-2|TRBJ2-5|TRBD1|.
CASSQGDRGPQETQYF
TGTGCCAGCAGCCAAGGGGACAGGGGGCCACAAGAGACCCAGTACTTC
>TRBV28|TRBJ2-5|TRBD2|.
CASSLGGLQETQYF
TGTGCCAGCAGTTTAGGGGGACTACAAGAGACCCAGTACTTC
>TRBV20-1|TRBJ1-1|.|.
CSARGNTEAFF
TGCAGTGCTAGAGGAAACACTGAAGCTTTCTTT
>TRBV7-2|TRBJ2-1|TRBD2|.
CASSFYTSGLQLYNEQFF
TGTGCCAGCAGCTTTTATACTAGCGGACTTCAACTCTACAATGAGCAGTTCTTC
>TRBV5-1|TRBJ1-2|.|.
CASSPRGSIKNGYTF
TGCGCCAGCAGCCCCCGGGGCTCGATCAAGAATGGCTACACCTTC
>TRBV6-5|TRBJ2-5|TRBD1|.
CASSYSGTGYQETQYF
TGTGCCAGCAGTTACTCCGGGACAGGGTACCAAGAGACCCAGTACTTC
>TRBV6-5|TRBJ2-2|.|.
CASSYSARTGELFF
TGTGCCAGCAGTTACTCTGCCAGGACCGGGGAGCTGTTTTTT
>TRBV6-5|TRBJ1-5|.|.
CASSSSSEVLHF
TGTGCCAGCAGTTCCTCCTCGGAAGTATTGCATTTT
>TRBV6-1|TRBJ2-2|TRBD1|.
CASSEDRGQYTGELFF
TGTGCCAGCAGTGAAGACAGGGGGCAATACACCGGGGAGCTGTTTTTT
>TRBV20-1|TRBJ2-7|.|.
CSAGWSGEQYF
TGCAGTGCTGGGTGGTCGGGCGAGCAGTACTTC
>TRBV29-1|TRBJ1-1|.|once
CSARENTEAFF
TGCAGCGCCAGGGAGAACACTGAAGCTTTCTTT
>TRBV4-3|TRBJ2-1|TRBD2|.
CASSQDWTSGGWDEQFF
TGCGCCAGCAGCCAAGATTGGACTAGCGGGGGTTGGGATGAGCAGTTCTTC
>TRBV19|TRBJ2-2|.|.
CASSYGTGLNPGELFF
TGTGCCAGTAGTTACGGAACAGGGCTGAATCCCGGGGAGCTGTTTTTT
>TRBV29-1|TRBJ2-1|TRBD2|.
CSVASGGYNEQFF
TGCAGCGTTGCTAGCGGGGGGTACAATGAGCAGTTCTTC
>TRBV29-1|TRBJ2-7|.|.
CSGSQGFSYEQYF
TGCAGCGGATCGCAGGGATTCTCCTACGAGCAGTACTTC
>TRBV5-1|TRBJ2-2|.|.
CASSLSPGHPNTGELFF
TGCGCCAGCAGCTTGTCCCCAGGACATCCTAACACCGGGGAGCTGTTTTTT
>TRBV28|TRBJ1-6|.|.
CASSLKGLYNSPLHF
TGTGCCAGCAGTTTGAAGGGCCTCTATAATTCACCCCTCCACTTT
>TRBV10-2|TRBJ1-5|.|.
CASRQDFNQPQHF
TGCGCCAGCAGACAGGATTTCAATCAGCCCCAGCATTTT
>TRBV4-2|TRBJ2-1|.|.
CASSLGTRSYNEQFF
TGTGCCAGCAGCCTCGGGACACGCTCCTACAATGAGCAGTTCTTC
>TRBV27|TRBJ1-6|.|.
CASRTGGDYNSPLHF
TGTGCCAGTAGAACCGGGGGCGACTATAATTCACCCCTCCACTTT
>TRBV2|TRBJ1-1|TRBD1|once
CASSSTGALDTEAFF
TGTGCCAGCAGTAGTACAGGGGCCCTGGACACTGAAGCTTTCTTT
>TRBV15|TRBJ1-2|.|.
CATSSHNAGAANYGYTF
TGTGCCACCAGCAGCCATAATGCAGGGGCAGCGAACTATGGCTACACCTTC
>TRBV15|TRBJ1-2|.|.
CATSLTGIRGYTF
TGTGCCACCAGCTTGACAGGCATTAGGGGCTACACCTTC
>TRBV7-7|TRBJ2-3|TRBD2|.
CASSRGLAGTDTQYF
TGTGCCAGCAGCCGGGGACTAGCGGGCACAGATACGCAGTATTTT
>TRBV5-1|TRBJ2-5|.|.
CASSLGTGETQYF
TGCGCCAGCAGCTTGGGGACTGGGGAGACCCAGTACTTC
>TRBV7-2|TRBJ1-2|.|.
CASSTGPLLYGYTF
TGTGCCAGCAGCACTGGACCGCTACTATACGGCTACACCTTC
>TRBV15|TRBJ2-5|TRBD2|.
CATSRGRGGGETQYF
TGTGCCACCAGCAGAGGACGGGGGGGAGGCGAGACCCAGTACTTC
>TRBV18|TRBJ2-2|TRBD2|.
CASSQRSGGAGELFF
TGTGCCAGCTCACAACGTAGCGGGGGTGCCGGGGAGCTGTTTTTT